The following is a T cell receptor (beta chain) sequence with its context. The record originates from a study of control samples from healthy donors and cancer patients. Produced via immunoSEQ multiplex PCR; TCRdb's table is partial and in-frame only. The sample has roughly 130,000 clones; nearly 90% are singletons. This TCR came from a man between 45 and 60 years old in good health. The sequencing input was blood.

CDR3 DNA: TGTGCCAGCAGAAGGCGACAGGGGGTTGTGTTGAATAATGAAAAACTGTTTTTT. Amino acids: CASRRRQGVVLNNEKLFF. This rearrangement joins TRBV2 to TRBJ1-4, with 9 bases fitting TRBD1. The ends lost 6 bases at V and 4 bases at J; junction bases unmatched: 15. Germline V CDR1 and CDR2: SNHLY, FYNNEI. This CDR3 is 18 amino acids long.